The entry below gives a single T cell receptor (beta chain) sequence along with its context. These data come from a study of blood T cell repertoires in COVID-19. Study in general: Samples representing acute and convalescent COVID-19 were sourced from the United States, Italy and Spain.

Original processing notes: Amplified reference gene primers provided the basis for estimating nucleated cell counts. Clones were sequenced by immunoSEQ multiplex PCR, and TCRdb holds only the in-frame ones, with some missing. The D gene and trimming were derived from the DNA, and the V and J assignments and clone size from that table. Seen here are approximately 190,000 clones, about 81% observed once, and the top ten hold roughly 14%. CDR3 length: 14 residues. With V trimmed by 6 bases and J by 4 bases, 6 bases remained unmatched. Per germline, CDR1 MDHEN and CDR2 SYDVKM. The chain couples TRBV28 to TRBJ2-3; 8 nucleotides line up with TRBD1. The sequence derives from a man aged 30 to 39 with active or convalescent COVID-19. Sequencing was done on a sample of peripheral blood. The CDR3 DNA reads as TGTGCCAGCAGAACAGGGGGTAAGGCAGATACGCAGTATTTT. Translating it yields CASRTGGKADTQYF.